This note documents a single TCR beta chain sequence. The beta constant-region primer was an equimolar mix of two oligonucleotides covering TRBC1 and TRBC2. Four rounds of PCR amplified the ligated cDNA using nested alpha and beta constant-region primers plus SP2. TCRdb ran MiXCR on the UMI-ligation and nested PCR reads and lists one entry per CDR3 protein. Found here are approximately 29,000 distinct CDR3 sequences, about 18% of them singletons; the top ten hold less than 3.5%. The germline gives CDR1 LNHNV, CDR2 YYDKDF (reference sequence). The CDR3 spans 15 residues. Trimming left V 1 base short and J 8 bases short, with 17 bases between. EMRA cells were CD45RA+CD27-, and effector memory cells CD45RA-CD27-. This entry comes from a study of naive and memory T cell subsets.

Material: effector memory CD4+ T cells from blood. Described subset: effector memory, CD45RA- CD27-. The receptor's source is a human donor in good health. The V and J genes are TRBV15 and TRBJ1-2; D unclear. CDR3 region: CATSRAGEVLRGYTF. The DNA of the CDR3 is TGTGCCACCAGCAGAGCTGGAGAAGTTCTCCGGGGCTACACCTTC.